This TCR beta chain stems from a study of T cell changes during pregnancy in multiple sclerosis. The data were produced by immunoSEQ multiplex PCR, yet TCRdb's version contains in-frame clones alone and is incomplete. The sample yields around 50,000 clones, roughly 91% seen once. Germline-derived CDR1 and CDR2 are SNHLY and FYNNEI. This CDR3 has 11 residues. V lost 1 base to trimming and J lost 9 bases, with 3 bases between them. Source: CD4+ T cells from peripheral blood mononuclear cells, taken after pregnancy. The sequence was collected from a female donor in good health, enrolled as a control in a pregnancy study. The rearrangement joins TRBV2 to TRBJ2-2, with unresolved D. The CDR3 DNA reads TGTGCCAGCAGTGAAGTAAGGGAGCTGTTTTTT. This sequence encodes CASSEVRELFF. Complete variable domain (other parts from reference TRBV2 and TRBJ2-2): EPEVTQTPSHQVTQMGQEVILRCVPISNHLYFYWYRQILGQKVEFLVSFYNNEISEKSEIFDDQFSVERPDGSNFTLKIRSTKLEDSAMYFCASSEVRELFFGEGSRLTVL.